Judged by abundance, the clone carrying this TCR beta chain is medium-sized. Measured with immunoSEQ multiplex PCR; TCRdb has only the in-frame clones, and not every one. The sample holds 7,000 or so clones, and no clone turns up only once. The record originates from a study of T cells after posttransplantation cyclophosphamide. Deletions cut 7 bases from V and 0 bases from J, with 10 bases between. The CDR3 length is 13 residues. The germline V gene has CDR1 LGHNA and CDR2 YSLEER. Busulfan-fludarabine conditioning, marrow transplant, and cyclophosphamide on days +3 and +4 were administered. The sequenced sample was PBMCs, obtained after allogeneic stem cell transplant with posttransplant cyclophosphamide. The rearrangement uses TRBV4-3 and TRBJ2-7; D is perhaps TRBD2 (6 bases). The sequence came from a female patient between 50 and 60 years old who received an allogeneic stem cell transplant from an unrelated donor, was CMV-positive, and had acute GVHD only. Some T cells may be supplied by the graft donor. The CDR3, as DNA: TGCGCCAGCACCGGCGGGGCCTCCTACGAGCAGTACTTC. Its translation is CASTGGASYEQYF.